This T cell receptor beta chain comes out of a study of T cell responses to AZD1222 COVID-19 vaccine. Study-level points and caveats: Of spike-specific TCRs, nearly half reportedly target regions left unmutated in variants. Donors, mostly white British, included more females; clonal diversity was possibly underestimated. None of the repertoires were sampled until the peak T cell response had passed. At baseline, seropositivity was found in only a handful of AZD1222 recipients.

Comments on this clone: Its specificity is unknown.

Sequenced by immunoSEQ multiplex PCR; TCRdb stores in-frame clones only, minus some. The table shows some 80,000 clones, with nearly 90% occurring only once. This receptor was identified in an adult in good health. The sample in question was peripheral blood, obtained on day 0 of MenACWY control vaccination.

The CDR3 sequence is CASSPEGGYQETQYF. In nucleotides, the CDR3 is TGTGCCAGCAGTCCGGAGGGGGGTTACCAAGAGACCCAGTACTTC. The chain couples TRBV11-1 to TRBJ2-5; perhaps D is TRBD1 or TRBD2 (6 bases each). The germline V and J ends were trimmed by 6 bases and 0 bases, with 14 bases remaining between them. The germline CDR1 and CDR2 sequences are SGHAT and FQDESV (reference sequence). The CDR3 spans 15 residues.